The next 2 T cell receptor beta chains were all read from a single sample in a study of Graves' ophthalmopathy and Graves' hyperthyroidism. Scientists amplified the TCR beta CDR3 regions from RNA transcripts. A first-round RT-PCR used HTBI primers, followed by a second-round multiplex PCR. Via MiXCR, TCRdb re-called the multiplex PCR reads, giving one row per CDR3 protein. The sample holds about 600,000 distinct CDR3 sequences; 35% to 45% are singletons and the top ten take around 4%. The sequencing sample was made of peripheral blood or thyroid tissue (not recorded which). These receptors all stem from an adult man with Graves' hyperthyroidism.

This rearrangement joins TRBV7-9 to TRBJ2-7; 9 bases map to TRBD1. The CDR3 has 15 amino acids. Unmatched junction bases numbered 6, after V lost 3 bases and J lost 3 bases. Germline-derived CDR1 and CDR2 are SEHNR and FQNEAQ (reference sequence). The DNA of the CDR3 is TGTGCCAGCAGCTTCCGGGACAGGGTGTTCTACGAGCAGTACTTC. Its protein is CASSFRDRVFYEQYF. The full variable domain, completed using reference TRBV7-9 and TRBJ2-7, is DTGVSQNPRHKITKRGQNVTFRCDPISEHNRLYWYRQTLGQGPEFLTYFQNEAQLEKSRLLSDRFSAERPKGSFSTLEIQRTEQGDSAMYLCASSFRDRVFYEQYFGPGTRLTVT.

The chain couples TRBV29-1 to TRBJ2-3; weak D call: TRBD1 (7 bases). The germline V and J ends were trimmed by 4 bases and 6 bases, with 14 bases remaining between them. CDR3 length: 13 amino acids. Germline V gene data show CDR1 as SQVTM and CDR2 as ANQGSEA. Here the CDR3 DNA reads TGCAGCGTTGTCCCCGCAGGGGGGGATACGCAGTATTTT. As protein: CSVVPAGGDTQYF.